The 19 T cell receptor beta chains below come from one sample, sequenced in a study of blood T cell repertoires in COVID-19. The repertoire was sequenced with immunoSEQ multiplex PCR; TCRdb's copy has only in-frame clones and lacks some. The sample consists of over 85,000 clones, 80% to 95% of them appearing once. The material sequenced was peripheral blood. These receptors originate from a woman aged 50 to 60 with COVID-19, enrolled during active disease.

The table lists this clone with a count of one. The genes are TRBV6-1 and TRBJ1-4, with 9 bases fitting TRBD1. Germline V lookup: CDR1 MNHNS, CDR2 SASEGT. The CDR3 runs 16 residues. The V segment lost 4 bases and the J segment 5 bases; nucleotides outside the gene matches: 8. CDR3 sequence (DNA): TGTGCCAGCAGTGCCTGGGGACAGGGAAGCAATGAAAAACTGTTTTTT. It encodes CASSAWGQGSNEKLFF.

The chain recombines TRBV6-5 with TRBJ2-7, with 7 bases fitting TRBD1. The CDR3 extends over 13 amino acids. In germline, CDR1 is MNHEY, CDR2 SVGAGI. Trimming cost V 6 bases and J 3 bases; bases outside gene matches: 5. The CDR3 region has the DNA TGTGCCAGCAGCTGGACAGGAAACTACGAGCAGTACTTC. This gives the protein CASSWTGNYEQYF.

The rearrangement joins TRBV5-1 to TRBJ2-4; 8 bases are a match to TRBD2. This CDR3 spans 15 amino acids. CDR1 and CDR2 (germline): SGHRS, YFSETQ. The V and J ends lost 1 base and 15 bases, in that order; junction bases with no gene match: 15. The CDR3 sequence: CASSLMSGGQPRRYF. Here the CDR3 DNA reads TGCGCCAGCAGCTTGATGAGCGGGGGCCAGCCCCGGCGGTACTTC.

This chain connects TRBV7-2 to TRBJ1-2; D ambiguous. This CDR3 is built from 14 residues. The germline CDR1 and CDR2 sequences are SGHTA and FQGNSA. The ends were cut back, 1 base at V and 6 bases at J, with 12 bases in the middle. The CDR3 loop is CASSLVAGRDGYTF. CDR3 in DNA: TGTGCCAGCAGCTTAGTGGCGGGGAGGGATGGCTACACCTTC.

The gene calls are TRBV9 and TRBJ2-2; TRBD2 agrees at 8 bases. V shed 2 bases and J 3 bases; nucleotides not matched to a gene: 3. The CDR3 runs to 15 residues. Germline-derived CDR1 and CDR2 are SGDLS and YYNGEE. CDR3 loop: CASSVGGAHTGELFF. The CDR3 DNA reads TGTGCCAGCAGCGTCGGGGGGGCCCACACCGGGGAGCTGTTTTTT.

There are a few counts of this clone. The V call is TRBV28, the J call TRBJ1-2; D unclear. Trimming cost V 6 bases and J 2 bases, with 22 bases left between them. The germline V gene encodes CDR1 MDHEN and CDR2 SYDVKM. There are 17 residues in the CDR3. The CDR3 loop reads CASSIDMNRAQNYGYTF. The CDR3 DNA reads as TGTGCCAGCAGCATAGATATGAACAGAGCCCAAAACTATGGCTACACCTTC.

The rearrangement links TRBV5-1 to TRBJ2-2; 7 bases are a match to TRBD2. The junction had 4 bases not matched to a gene; V was cut back by 2 bases and J by 6 bases. The germline gives CDR1 SGHRS, CDR2 YFSETQ. The CDR3 is 14 amino acids. The CDR3: CASSLIAGPGELFF. DNA for the CDR3: TGCGCCAGCAGCTTAATAGCGGGTCCCGGGGAGCTGTTTTTT.

The chain combines TRBV4-1 with TRBJ1-1, with 9 bases lining up with TRBD1. Germline V gene lookup returns CDR1 MGHRA and CDR2 YSYEKL. J was trimmed by 5 bases and V by 1 base; bases with no gene match: 11. The CDR3 has 17 amino acids. CDR3 sequence: CASSQGILDRGWTEAFF. CDR3 nucleotide sequence: TGCGCCAGCAGCCAAGGGATCTTGGACAGGGGCTGGACTGAAGCTTTCTTT.

This clone was counted once. The rearrangement uses TRBV6-6 and TRBJ2-3; 10 positions match TRBD1. Looked up from germline, CDR1 is MNHNY and CDR2 is SVGAGI (reference sequence). V was pared by 4 bases and J by 1 base, with 5 bases of the junction left unmatched. The CDR3 sequence is 16 residues long. CDR3 in amino acids: CASSLSGTGGTDTQYF. CDR3 DNA: TGTGCCAGCAGTTTATCCGGGACAGGGGGCACAGATACGCAGTATTTT.

This clone was observed once. The same CDR3 is also encoded by other DNA sequences in this sample. The chain links TRBV30 to TRBJ1-3; TRBD1 aligns across 7 bases. The trim removed 5 bases at V and 1 base at J, leaving 8 bases unmatched. The CDR3 totals 15 residues. CDR1 GTSNPN and CDR2 SVGIG come from the germline V gene (reference sequence). CDR3 nucleotide sequence: TGTGCCTGGTCCCGGGACAGCGGATCTGGAAACACCATATATTTT. This codes for CAWSRDSGSGNTIYF.

V and J are TRBV6-1 and TRBJ1-4; TRBD1 aligns across 8 bases. This CDR3 comprises 16 residues. Germline V gene lookup returns CDR1 MNHNS and CDR2 SASEGT. V shed 4 bases, J shed 8 bases, and the junction held 12 bases outside the gene matches. The CDR3 protein is CASSGWEGTGDEKLFF. CDR3 nucleotide sequence: TGTGCCAGCAGTGGATGGGAGGGGACAGGCGACGAAAAACTGTTTTTT.

This clone was seen just once. The chain joins TRBV10-1 to TRBJ2-1; 9 positions match TRBD2. The germline V gene has CDR1 WNHNN and CDR2 SYGVQD (reference sequence). This CDR3 contains 16 residues. J lost 4 bases, V lost 4 bases, and 8 bases had no gene match. The CDR3 coding sequence is TGCGCCAGCAGTGTTATCAGCGGGGGGCTTTACAATGAGCAGTTCTTC. This translates into CASSVISGGLYNEQFF.

This chain links TRBV7-8 with TRBJ2-2; no definite D call. CDR1 and CDR2 from the germline V gene are SGHVS and FQNEAQ. The CDR3 loop spans 13 amino acids. V was clipped by 1 base and J by 5 bases, with 5 bases between them. The CDR3 coding sequence is TGTGCCAGCAGCTTAGTCCGGACCGGGGAGCTGTTTTTT. Translation gives CASSLVRTGELFF.

The rearrangement uses TRBV11-1 and TRBJ1-1; TRBD1 aligns across 9 bases. The CDR3 extends over 16 amino acids. After removal of 5 bases from V and 1 base from J, the junction contained 8 bases not matched to a gene. From germline, CDR1 is SGHAT and CDR2 FQDESV (reference sequence). CDR3 sequence reads: CASSPRTGARNTEAFF. The CDR3 region has the DNA TGTGCCAGCAGCCCCCGGACAGGGGCGCGGAACACTGAAGCTTTCTTT.

The chain links TRBV19 to TRBJ2-3, with a tentative D call TRBD2 (6 bases). The CDR3 runs to 15 residues. V lost 3 bases to trimming and J lost 5 bases, with 15 bases between them. Germline CDR1 LNHDA, CDR2 SQIVND (reference sequence). The CDR3 bases are TGTGCCAGTAGTATTCTGGGGGGAGTTGAAGATACGCAGTATTTT. It encodes CASSILGGVEDTQYF.

This rearrangement joins TRBV6-4 to TRBJ1-1; D is unresolved. CDR3 size: 13 residues. CDR1 and CDR2 (germline): MRHNA, SNTAGT. The V and J ends lost 4 bases and 0 bases respectively, with 6 bases between them. CDR3: CASSVFMNTEAFF. For the CDR3, the DNA is TGTGCCAGCAGTGTTTTCATGAACACTGAAGCTTTCTTT.

This chain links TRBV27 with TRBJ2-5; D call uncertain. CDR1 and CDR2 (germline): MNHEY, SMNVEV (reference sequence). This CDR3 spans 14 amino acids. The V end was cut by 5 bases, the J end by 0 bases, with 10 bases between. CDR3 protein: CASSPPTNQETQYF. The CDR3 DNA follows: TGTGCCAGCAGTCCGCCGACAAACCAAGAGACCCAGTACTTC.

The DNA of the CDR3 is TGTGCCAGCAGTCCAAACAGGGGGCTCACTGAAGCTTTCTTT. This gives the protein CASSPNRGLTEAFF. The rearrangement joins TRBV27 to TRBJ1-1, with 9 bases identical to TRBD1. The V gene end was trimmed by 5 bases and the J gene end by 4 bases; junction bases not matched to a gene: 5. Germline assignment: CDR1 MNHEY and CDR2 SMNVEV (reference sequence). This CDR3 has 14 amino acids.

This chain uses TRBV11-3 with TRBJ2-3, with D uncertain. Trimming took 5 bases from V and 2 from J, leaving 8 bases between them. This CDR3 contains 13 residues. Germline V gene data show CDR1 as SGHNT and CDR2 as YENEEA. CDR3 DNA sequence: TGTGCCAGCAGCCCTGACTTCACAGATACGCAGTATTTT. This translates into CASSPDFTDTQYF.